The 26 T cell receptor beta chains given below trace back to one sample, sequenced in a study of cytomegalovirus exposure and HLA in healthy donors. Primers: 60 Vbeta forward and 13 Jbeta reverse. Sequencing used immunoSEQ multiplex PCR; TCRdb keeps in-frame clones, though not all of them. The sample contains approximately 150,000 clones, roughly 80% of which appear only once. The sequenced material came from PBMCs. The receptors were sampled from a woman between 25 and 40 years old in good health and CMV-seronegative.

This rearrangement joins TRBV7-9 to TRBJ2-1, with D possibly TRBD1 on 6 matching bases. The CDR3 contains 12 residues. V gave up 11 bases and J gave up 3 bases, with 11 bases separating them. Germline V gene data show CDR1 as SEHNR and CDR2 as FQNEAQ (reference sequence). CDR3: CASRGYYNEQFF. The CDR3 bases are TGTGCCTCCAGGGGCTACTACAATGAGCAGTTCTTC.

The rearrangement links TRBV7-9 to TRBJ2-2, with 8 bases fitting TRBD1. Germline V gene data show CDR1 as SEHNR and CDR2 as FQNEAQ (reference sequence). Trimming cost V 7 bases and J 0 bases; bases outside gene matches: 13. The CDR3 contains 18 residues. Here the CDR3 DNA reads TGTGCCAGCACCCCCAGGACAGGGACCTACTCGAACACCGGGGAGCTGTTTTTT. Translating gives CASTPRTGTYSNTGELFF.

The V call is TRBV7-9, the J call TRBJ2-2; TRBD1 matches 7 bases. The CDR3 sequence is 19 residues long. With V trimmed by 5 bases and J by 1 base, 16 bases remained unmatched. The germline CDR1 and CDR2 sequences are SEHNR and FQNEAQ (reference sequence). CDR3 nucleotide sequence: TGTGCCAGCAGCAACAATGGGGACAGCCTACGCAAGAACACCGGGGAGCTGTTTTTT. Encoded protein: CASSNNGDSLRKNTGELFF.

The chain carries TRBV7-9 and TRBJ2-5, with 10 bases aligning to TRBD2. The ends lost 6 bases at V and 3 bases at J; junction bases unmatched: 16. Germline V lookup: CDR1 SEHNR, CDR2 FQNEAQ (reference sequence). This CDR3 contains 18 residues. The CDR3 protein is CASSRRPLAGAEKETQYF. CDR3 coding DNA: TGTGCCAGCAGTCGGCGCCCCCTAGCGGGGGCCGAGAAAGAGACCCAGTACTTC. Full variable domain (missing parts from reference TRBV7-9 and TRBJ2-5): DTGVSQNPRHKITKRGQNVTFRCDPISEHNRLYWYRQTLGQGPEFLTYFQNEAQLEKSRLLSDRFSAERPKGSFSTLEIQRTEQGDSAMYLCASSRRPLAGAEKETQYFGPGTRLLVL.

This chain joins TRBV18 and TRBJ1-2; D ambiguous. The CDR3 contains 14 residues. Germline V gene sequence: CDR1 KGHSH, CDR2 LQKENI. V gave up 2 bases and J gave up 0 bases, with 7 bases separating them. CDR3 sequence reads: CASSPAPANYGYTF. CDR3 in DNA: TGTGCCAGCTCACCAGCCCCAGCTAACTATGGCTACACCTTC.

The chain couples TRBV29-1 to TRBJ1-5; tentative D call: TRBD1 (5 bases). This CDR3 has 12 amino acids. From germline, CDR1 is SQVTM and CDR2 ANQGSEA. V dropped 6 bases and J dropped 1 base, with 7 bases sitting between them. CDR3 amino acids: CSVRDSNQPQHF. The CDR3 DNA reads TGCAGCGTGCGGGACAGCAATCAGCCCCAGCATTTT.

The sample holds a few counts of this clone. The CDR3 protein is CASSEVQGREKLFF. DNA of the CDR3: TGTGCCAGCAGTGAGGTTCAGGGTAGGGAAAAACTGTTTTTT. V gene TRBV2 combines with J gene TRBJ1-4; tentatively, D is TRBD1 (5 bases). V gave up 3 bases and J gave up 8 bases, with 13 bases separating them. Germline loops: CDR1 SNHLY, CDR2 FYNNEI. This CDR3 spans 14 amino acids. The full variable domain, in which reference TRBV2 and TRBJ1-4 provide the parts outside the CDR3, is EPEVTQTPSHQVTQMGQEVILRCVPISNHLYFYWYRQILGQKVEFLVSFYNNEISEKSEIFDDQFSVERPDGSNFTLKIRSTKLEDSAMYFCASSEVQGREKLFFGSGTQLSVL.

The rearrangement joins TRBV6-1 to TRBJ2-7; no clear D. The germline CDR1 and CDR2 sequences are MNHNS and SASEGT. V lost 4 bases, J lost 0 bases, and 16 bases lay in between. This CDR3 has 16 residues. CDR3 residues: CASSGSWAANSYEQYF. The CDR3 DNA sequence: TGTGCCAGCAGTGGATCATGGGCAGCCAACTCCTACGAGCAGTACTTC.

This chain joins TRBV6-6 and TRBJ1-4; tentative D call: TRBD1 (6 bases). The CDR3 is made up of 14 amino acids. Trimming left V 5 bases short and J 7 bases short, with 14 bases between. In germline, CDR1 is MNHNY, CDR2 SVGAGI (reference sequence). The CDR3 DNA is TGTGCCAGCAGTCCCCGGGGGGGGGCTGAAAAACTGTTTTTT. Translated: CASSPRGGAEKLFF.

The sample holds a few counts of this clone. V and J are TRBV5-1 and TRBJ2-7, with 7 nucleotides matching TRBD1. This CDR3 has 14 amino acids. With 5 bases clipped from V and 7 bases from J, the junction kept 12 bases outside the gene matches. Germline CDR1 is SGHRS and CDR2 is YFSETQ. The CDR3 is CASSHYDRAGEQYF. CDR3 nucleotides: TGCGCCAGCAGTCATTACGACAGGGCTGGAGAGCAGTACTTC.

In nucleotides, the CDR3 is TGTGCCAGCAGCCGAGACAGGCGAGTACAAAGCTCTGGGGCCAACGTCCTGACTTTC. This translates into CASSRDRRVQSSGANVLTF. V is TRBV27 and J is TRBJ2-6; a weak D match, TRBD1 (6 bases). Per germline, CDR1 MNHEY and CDR2 SMNVEV (reference sequence). The CDR3 runs 19 residues. V was pared by 6 bases and J by 0 bases, with 21 bases between. Full variable domain (missing parts from reference TRBV27 and TRBJ2-6): EAQVTQNPRYLITVTGKKLTVTCSQNMNHEYMSWYRQDPGLGLRQIYYSMNVEVTDKGDVPEGYKVSRKEKRNFPLILESPSPNQTSLYFCASSRDRRVQSSGANVLTFGAGSRLTVL.

The chain uses TRBV7-6 and TRBJ1-1; D call uncertain. The V end was cut by 0 bases, the J end by 1 base, with 9 bases between. The CDR3 spans 15 residues. Germline values: CDR1 SGHVS, CDR2 FNYEAQ. CDR3 nucleotides: TGTGCCAGCAGCTTAGCGAGGGCAGCGAACACTGAAGCTTTCTTT. It translates to CASSLARAANTEAFF.

This clone turned up a few times. V gene TRBV6-5 combines with J gene TRBJ1-4, with unresolved D. The germline CDR1 and CDR2 sequences are MNHEY and SVGAGI. The CDR3 consists of 11 residues. Trimming removed 2 bases from V and 8 bases from J, with 3 bases in between. Written as DNA, the CDR3 is TGTGCCAGCAGTTACCAAGAAAAACTGTTTTTT. It is translated as CASSYQEKLFF.

The V and J genes are TRBV29-1 and TRBJ1-3; TRBD1 is a possible D gene (5 bases). V gave up 7 bases and J gave up 0 bases, with 16 bases separating them. This CDR3 has 15 residues. CDR1 and CDR2 (germline): SQVTM, ANQGSEA. The CDR3 spells CSAGRGTASGNTIYF. The CDR3 DNA is TGCAGCGCCGGGCGGGGGACGGCCTCTGGAAACACCATATATTTT.

The chain is built from TRBV29-1 and TRBJ1-6; D unclear. The V end was cut by 4 bases, the J end by 5 bases, with 9 bases between. The germline gives CDR1 SQVTM, CDR2 ANQGSEA. CDR3 length: 13 residues. CDR3 region: CSVAGSDNSPLHF. The CDR3 nucleotides are TGCAGCGTTGCGGGATCGGATAATTCACCCCTCCACTTT.

The J gene is TRBJ2-1, the V gene TRBV27, with a weak D call TRBD2 (6 bases). The CDR3 loop spans 14 amino acids. With 3 bases removed from V and 4 bases from J, the gap between germline ends came to 10 bases. CDR1 and CDR2 from the germline V gene are MNHEY and SMNVEV (reference sequence). CDR3 sequence: CASSFSGPYNEQFF. The CDR3 DNA sequence: TGTGCCAGCAGTTTTAGCGGACCTTACAATGAGCAGTTCTTC.

The CDR3 region is CAPQGREPNNSPLHF. The CDR3 DNA reads TGCGCCCCTCAGGGGCGTGAACCTAATAATTCACCCCTCCACTTT. The chain is built from TRBV4-3 and TRBJ1-6, with D perhaps matching TRBD1 (6 bases). Trimming took off 11 bases at V and 5 bases at J, with 19 bases between the two ends. In germline, CDR1 is LGHNA, CDR2 YSLEER. The CDR3 length is 15 residues.

The chain joins TRBV7-3 to TRBJ1-1, with D unclear. The germline V and J ends were trimmed by 1 base and 6 bases, with 21 bases remaining between them. This CDR3 contains 17 residues. Germline V gene sequence: CDR1 SGHTA, CDR2 FQGTGA. The CDR3 DNA sequence: TGTGCCAGCAGCTTAAACCCCCCCGTAGTCATTGGAGCTGAAGCTTTCTTT. Translated, it gives CASSLNPPVVIGAEAFF. Supplemented by reference TRBV7-3 and TRBJ1-1, the full variable domain reads GAGVSQTPSNKVTEKGKYVELRCDPISGHTALYWYRQSLGQGPEFLIYFQGTGAADDSGLPNDRFFAVRPEGSVSTLKIQRTERGDSAVYLCASSLNPPVVIGAEAFFGQGTRLTVV.

The chain recombines TRBV28 with TRBJ1-1; 8 bases are a match to TRBD1. Losses at the gene ends were 7 bases for V and 1 base for J; bases not matched to a gene: 2. This CDR3 region has 13 residues. CDR1 is MDHEN and CDR2 is SYDVKM in the germline V gene. CDR3 coding DNA: TGTGCCAGCACGACAGGGGCGAACACTGAAGCTTTCTTT. It codes for CASTTGANTEAFF.

The chain combines TRBV10-3 with TRBJ2-7; possible D gene TRBD1, 6 bases. V was shortened by 4 bases and J by 2 bases, with 15 bases between the two germline ends. CDR1 ENHRY and CDR2 SYGVKD come from the germline V gene. This CDR3 region has 15 residues. Here the CDR3 reads CAISAFSQGTYEQYF. In nucleotides, the CDR3 is TGTGCCATCAGTGCCTTTTCTCAGGGGACCTACGAGCAGTACTTC.

The chain recombines TRBV27 with TRBJ2-3; no clear D gene. Germline V CDR1 and CDR2: MNHEY, SMNVEV (reference sequence). This CDR3 region has 13 residues. V was pared by 3 bases and J by 0 bases, with 4 bases between. CDR3 sequence reads: CASSFQSTDTQYF. The DNA for the CDR3 is TGTGCCAGCAGTTTCCAAAGCACAGATACGCAGTATTTT.

This rearrangement joins TRBV7-8 to TRBJ2-5, with D possibly matching TRBD1 (6 bases). In germline, CDR1 is SGHVS, CDR2 FQNEAQ. This CDR3 is built from 15 residues. Trimming pared 6 bases from V and 5 bases from J, leaving 19 bases between. The CDR3 spells CASSRYREFEETQYF. The CDR3 DNA reads TGTGCCAGCAGTCGCTACAGGGAGTTTGAGGAGACCCAGTACTTC.

The chain combines TRBV6-1 with TRBJ1-1, with 10 positions matching TRBD1. CDR1 is MNHNS and CDR2 is SASEGT in the germline V gene. The CDR3 covers 15 residues. The junction had 8 bases not matched to a gene; V was cut back by 6 bases and J by 4 bases. CDR3 in amino acids: CASRAGTGDSTEAFF. The CDR3, as DNA: TGTGCCAGCAGAGCCGGGACAGGGGATTCCACTGAAGCTTTCTTT.

V usage is TRBV19 and J usage is TRBJ2-1; a possible D gene is TRBD2 (5 bases). Germline CDR1 is LNHDA and CDR2 is SQIVND (reference sequence). This CDR3 contains 15 residues. Trimming shortened V by 7 bases and J by 7 bases, and 20 bases separated the two germline ends. The CDR3 region is CASKPFEGARNEQFF. The DNA for the CDR3 is TGTGCCAGTAAACCATTTGAGGGAGCTCGGAATGAGCAGTTCTTC.

The chain uses TRBV28 and TRBJ2-7; tentatively, D is TRBD1 (6 bases). Trimming took 3 bases from V and 2 from J, leaving 20 bases between them. The CDR3 is made up of 17 amino acids. Germline V gene sequence: CDR1 MDHEN, CDR2 SYDVKM. CDR3 sequence: CASSLGQLPTGTYEQYF. The DNA of the CDR3 is TGTGCCAGCAGTTTGGGACAACTCCCAACCGGCACCTACGAGCAGTACTTC.

The J gene is TRBJ2-2, the V gene TRBV5-1, with 11 bases aligning to TRBD1. V lost 0 bases and J lost 4; bases outside the gene matches: 8. The germline V gene encodes CDR1 SGHRS and CDR2 YFSETQ. The CDR3 covers 18 residues. The CDR3 DNA reads as TGCGCCAGCAGCTTGGGACCCCACGGGACAGGGGGCACCGGGGAGCTGTTTTTT. It encodes CASSLGPHGTGGTGELFF.